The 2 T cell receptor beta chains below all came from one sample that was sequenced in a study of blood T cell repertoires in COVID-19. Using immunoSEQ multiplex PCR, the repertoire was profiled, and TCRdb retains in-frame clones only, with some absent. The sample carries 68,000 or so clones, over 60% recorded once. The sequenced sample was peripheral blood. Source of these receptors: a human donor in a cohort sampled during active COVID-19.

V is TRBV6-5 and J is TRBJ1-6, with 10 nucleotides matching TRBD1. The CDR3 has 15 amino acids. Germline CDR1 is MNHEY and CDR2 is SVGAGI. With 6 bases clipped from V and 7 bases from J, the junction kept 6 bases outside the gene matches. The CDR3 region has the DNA TGTGCCAGCAGGGCGGAGGGACAGGGGAATTCACCCCTCCACTTT. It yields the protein CASRAEGQGNSPLHF.

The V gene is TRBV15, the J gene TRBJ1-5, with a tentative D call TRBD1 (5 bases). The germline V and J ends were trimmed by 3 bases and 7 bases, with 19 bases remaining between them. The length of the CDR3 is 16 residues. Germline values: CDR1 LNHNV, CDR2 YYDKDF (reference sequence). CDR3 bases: TGTGCCACCAGCAGTCCGGCTTTAGGTTCAGGGCAGCCCCAGCATTTT. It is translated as CATSSPALGSGQPQHF.